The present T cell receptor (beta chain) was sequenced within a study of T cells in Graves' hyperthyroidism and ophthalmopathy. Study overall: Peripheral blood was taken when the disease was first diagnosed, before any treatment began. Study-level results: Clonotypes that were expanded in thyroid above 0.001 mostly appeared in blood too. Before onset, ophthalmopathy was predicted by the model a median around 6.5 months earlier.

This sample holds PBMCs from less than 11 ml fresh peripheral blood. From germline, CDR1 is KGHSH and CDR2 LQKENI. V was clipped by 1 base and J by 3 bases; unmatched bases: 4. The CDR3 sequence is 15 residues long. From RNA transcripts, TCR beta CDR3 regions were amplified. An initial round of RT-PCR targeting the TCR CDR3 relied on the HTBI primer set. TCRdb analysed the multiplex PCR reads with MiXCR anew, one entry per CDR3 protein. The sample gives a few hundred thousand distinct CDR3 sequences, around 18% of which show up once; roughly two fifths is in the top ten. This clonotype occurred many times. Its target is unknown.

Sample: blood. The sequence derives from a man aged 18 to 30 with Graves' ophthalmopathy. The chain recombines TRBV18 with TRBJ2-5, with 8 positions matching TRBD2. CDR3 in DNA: TGTGCCAGCTCACCACGCGGGGGGTCTGAAGAGACCCAGTACTTC. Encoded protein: CASSPRGGSEETQYF.